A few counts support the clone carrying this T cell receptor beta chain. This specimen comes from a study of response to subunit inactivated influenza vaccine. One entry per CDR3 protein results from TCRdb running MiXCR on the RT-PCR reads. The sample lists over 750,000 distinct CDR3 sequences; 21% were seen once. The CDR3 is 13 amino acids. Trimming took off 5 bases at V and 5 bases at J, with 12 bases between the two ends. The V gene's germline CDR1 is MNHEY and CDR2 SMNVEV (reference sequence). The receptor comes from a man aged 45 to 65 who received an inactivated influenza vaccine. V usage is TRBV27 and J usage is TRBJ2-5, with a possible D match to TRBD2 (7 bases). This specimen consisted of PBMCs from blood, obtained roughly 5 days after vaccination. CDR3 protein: CASSATGGETQYF. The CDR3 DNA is TGTGCCAGCAGTGCGACGGGGGGCGAGACCCAGTACTTC.